The T cell receptor beta chain described here comes from a study of OX40 agonist ivuxolimab in advanced cancers. With respect to the entire study: Ivuxolimab was a fully human IgG2 agonistic monoclonal antibody targeting the costimulatory receptor OX40 (CD134). Intravenous ivuxolimab was administered to patients every 2 weeks at six dose levels: 0.01, 0.1, 0.3, 1.5, 3 and 10 mg/kg. Of the approximately 54 dose-escalation patients, hepatocellular carcinoma was present in some 19, melanoma in about 15, renal cell carcinoma in 9 and head and neck cancer in 9. In the dose-escalation cohort, 65% to 85% of patients were male, and the mean age was 60 years with a range of roughly 20 to 80. Prior anti-PD-1, anti-PD-L1 or anti-CTLA-4 therapy was permitted, and checkpoint inhibitors had been received by roughly 40% of dose-escalation patients. Partial responses occurred in three dose-escalation patients: two with cutaneous melanoma and one with hepatocellular carcinoma. Peripheral TCRbeta sequencing was intended to test whether TCR sequence diversity was altered and clonal T-cell expansion was caused by ivuxolimab. The paper reports the monotherapy dose-escalation portion (N = 52 patients) of the phase I ivuxolimab trial.

The paper as a whole reports these results and caveats: Antigen specificity was not determined for the clonally expanded peripheral T cells. Low levels of normalized T-cell clonal expansion were also seen in some patients who did not respond. At doses of 0.1 to 3.0 mg/kg, clonal expansion of both CD4+ and CD8+ T cells in blood was seen between baseline and week 6. In the 0.1-3.0 mg/kg groups, partial responders were among the patients with the lowest normalized peripheral clonal expansion, particularly in CD8+ T cells. After ivuxolimab, more expanded clones were found on average in CD8+ T cells than in CD4+ T cells.

The cysteine opens and the phenylalanine closes a CDR3 of 12 amino acids. Only CDR3 DNA remains: 36 bases, in frame from the first base. The trim is 1 base for V and 3 bases for J, with a gap of 1 base between the germline ends. The germline V gene supplies CDR1 SGHVS and CDR2 FNYEAQ. Patients with autoimmune disease history or receiving systemic immunosuppression were excluded from the trial. Peripheral blood for TCR sequencing was drawn from every dose cohort at baseline, at cycle 4 day 1 and at cycle 7 day 1. Samples were obtained from an open-label, multicenter, first-in-human phase I dose-escalation trial of ivuxolimab. The trial enrolled adults with locally advanced or metastatic head and neck squamous cell, hepatocellular, melanoma or renal cell carcinoma. Before TCR sequencing, CD4+ and CD8+ T cells were separately sorted from peripheral blood. About this clone: Its antigen is not yet known. Per-nucleotide qualities are absent, and no much larger clonotype sits a single base away.

For sequencing of the TCRbeta CDR3 region, genomic DNA was extracted from the sorted cells. The immunoSEQ Assay was used for sequencing of TCRbeta CDR3 regions. This immuneACCESS table, as held by TCRdb, lists in-frame sequences with V and J called but not all clones. Of the missing ones, under half trace to an unresolved V gene in checked studies; the others have no known cause. The sample yields 65,000 to 95,000 clones; roughly 90% were counted once. 0.53% of the sample belongs to the ten largest clones. This clonotype was obtained from an adult with an advanced solid tumor such as melanoma, head and neck, liver or kidney cancer. The sample in question was CD4+ or CD8+ T cells sorted from blood, obtained in a trial of the OX40 agonist ivuxolimab. The sequence links TRBV7-6 to TRBJ2-1; the D segment cannot be called with confidence. The CDR3 amino acid sequence is: CASSLVYNEQFF. The base sequence is TGTGCCAGCAGCTTAGTCTACAATGAGCAGTTCTTC. Where the CDR3 stops, the reference TRBV7-6 and TRBJ2-1 genes take over; the full variable domain is GAGVSQSPRYKVTKRGQDVALRCDPISGHVSLYWYRQALGQGPEFLTYFNYEAQQDKSGLPNDRFSAERPEGSISTLTIQRTEQRDSAMYRCASSLVYNEQFFGPGTRLTVL.